The 13 T cell receptor beta chains presented below share a single source sample, sequenced in a study of human T cells and chemical hapten exposure. TCRdb reprocessed the RACE reads via MiXCR and lists one record per CDR3 protein. The data show 150,000 to 200,000 distinct CDR3 sequences, roughly a quarter seen once. Time point noted: patch test 3, about 24 weeks after DPC sensitization. Treatment: therapeutic diphenylcyclopropenone sensitization with weekly scalp DPC. This sample comprised whole blood, obtained in connection with sensitization to the hapten diphenylcyclopropenone (DPC). Source of these receptors: a woman aged 40 to 55 with alopecia areata. Some clones in this sample may be carry-over from other donors' samples.

V gene TRBV20-1 combines with J gene TRBJ1-6, with 7 bases lining up with TRBD1. The CDR3 contains 14 residues. The junction had 3 bases not matched to a gene; V was cut back by 3 bases and J by 4 bases. The V gene's germline CDR1 is DFQATT and CDR2 SNEGSKA (reference sequence). The CDR3 region has the DNA TGCAGTGCTAGGGGACAGCCGTATAATTCACCCCTCCACTTT. It yields the protein CSARGQPYNSPLHF.

This clonotype was counted many times. This rearrangement joins TRBV5-1 to TRBJ1-2; D perhaps matches TRBD1 (6 bases). This CDR3 has 14 amino acids. Germline V lookup: CDR1 SGHRS, CDR2 YFSETQ. V was clipped by 0 bases and J by 4 bases, with 10 bases between them. The CDR3 bases are TGCGCCAGCAGCTTGGACGGGGGCTCCTATGGCTACACCTTC. Translation gives CASSLDGGSYGYTF.

The chain is built from TRBV7-8 and TRBJ1-3, with no clear D. Trimming took off 0 bases at V and 0 bases at J, with 9 bases between the two ends. Germline V gene lookup returns CDR1 SGHVS and CDR2 FQNEAQ. The CDR3 runs to 16 residues. The CDR3 here is CASSLAGGLSGNTIYF. In DNA form, the CDR3 reads TGTGCCAGCAGCTTAGCCGGTGGGCTCTCTGGAAACACCATATATTTT.

This chain joins TRBV6-2 or TRBV6-3 and TRBJ2-7, with D possibly being TRBD1 or TRBD2 (6 bases each). The CDR3 is 14 residues long. Deletions cut 6 bases from V and 0 bases from J, with 12 bases between. In germline, CDR1 is MNHEY, CDR2 SVGEGT. CDR3 coding DNA: TGTGCCAGCAGCGGGGGCTACCTCTCCTACGAGCAGTACTTC. Its translation: CASSGGYLSYEQYF.

This chain's CDR3 is CATSDLSGGGAGELFF. The DNA of the CDR3 is TGTGCCACCAGTGATTTGAGTGGAGGGGGCGCCGGGGAGCTGTTTTTT. The chain has TRBV24-1 and TRBJ2-2; the D gene is possibly TRBD1 (7 bases). CDR3 length equals 16 residues. The germline V and J ends were trimmed by 0 bases and 6 bases, with 13 bases remaining between them. CDR1 KGHDR and CDR2 SFDVKD come from the germline V gene.

The chain recombines TRBV27 with TRBJ2-2, with unresolved D. Trimming took 5 bases from V and 1 from J, leaving 11 bases between them. CDR3 length: 15 residues. CDR1 is MNHEY and CDR2 is SMNVEV in the germline V gene (reference sequence). In DNA form, the CDR3 reads TGTGCCAGCAGTAGTGCCAGCGTGAACACCGGGGAGCTGTTTTTT. This gives the protein CASSSASVNTGELFF.

Note on this clonotype: The junction shows a germline mismatch at one end, possibly a read error. The chain employs TRBV18 and TRBJ1-5; TRBD1 might be the D (6 bases). There are 14 residues in the CDR3. CDR1 is KGHSH, CDR2 LQKENI, per germline. The CDR3 loop is CASSTGQPNQSQHF. In DNA, the CDR3 is TGTGCCAGCTCAACAGGACAGCCCAATCAGTCCCAGCATTTT.

The chain has TRBV20-1 and TRBJ2-5; 7 nucleotides agree with TRBD2. V shed 5 bases and J 2 bases; nucleotides not matched to a gene: 14. The CDR3 spans 16 residues. Per the germline V gene, CDR1 is DFQATT and CDR2 is SNEGSKA (reference sequence). The CDR3 here is CSAPIGSGGIQETQYF. CDR3 bases: TGCAGTGCTCCCATTGGGTCGGGAGGCATTCAAGAGACCCAGTACTTC.

The CDR3 coding sequence is TGTGCCAGCAGTCCGGGCCAATCCTACAATGAGCAGTTCTTC. Translated: CASSPGQSYNEQFF. The V gene is TRBV28, the J gene TRBJ2-1; D gene unclear. Germline CDR1 MDHEN, CDR2 SYDVKM. Trimming shortened V by 5 bases and J by 1 base, and 9 bases separated the two germline ends. CDR3 length: 14 amino acids.

Comments on this clonotype: Sequence at one end of the junction differs from germline and may be a read error. This rearrangement joins TRBV19 to TRBJ2-5, with D unresolved. Germline CDR1 LNHDA, CDR2 SQIVND (reference sequence). The CDR3 covers 14 residues. CDR3 nucleotides: TGTGCCAGTAGCTACCGGAGTGGGGAAGAGGCCCAGTACTTC. Translation: CASSYRSGEEAQYF.

The chain joins TRBV7-2 to TRBJ1-2; D not resolved. V was clipped by 4 bases and J by 4 bases, with 7 bases between them. In germline, CDR1 is SGHTA, CDR2 FQGNSA. CDR3 size: 12 residues. Here the CDR3 reads CASSSAGYGYTF. The CDR3, as DNA: TGTGCCAGCAGCTCCGCCGGCTATGGCTACACCTTC.

This clonotype was seen only a few times. V and J are TRBV5-5 and TRBJ2-1, with D perhaps matching TRBD2 (6 bases). This CDR3 region has 13 residues. Germline loops: CDR1 SGHKS, CDR2 YYEKEE (reference sequence). Trimming removed 2 bases at V and 6 bases at J, with 9 bases between. CDR3 sequence (DNA): TGTGCCAGCAGCTTAGGACTAACCAATGAGCAGTTCTTC. This gives the protein CASSLGLTNEQFF.

This clonotype was counted a few times. J is TRBJ1-3 and V is TRBV5-5; no clear D. Trimming stripped 0 bases from V and 0 bases from J, with 7 bases between. The CDR3 runs 15 residues. CDR1 is SGHKS and CDR2 is YYEKEE in the germline V gene (reference sequence). CDR3 sequence: CASSLVYSSGNTIYF. In DNA, the CDR3 is TGTGCCAGCAGCTTGGTCTACTCCTCTGGAAACACCATATATTTT.